The 17 T cell receptor beta chains in this list originate from one sample, sequenced in a study of low-dose radiotherapy and immunotherapy resistance in tumors. Specified time point: after trial treatment. Described treatment: LDRT plus nivolumab, ipilimumab, low-dose cyclophosphamide and aspirin (RACIN trial). Covering alpha and beta chains, TRAV- and TRBV-specific primers were used for the first-strand cDNA. The TCRs were subjected to amplification over about 20 PCR cycles employing a constant-region primer in conjunction with a V-primer adapter. TCRdb re-called the reads through MiXCR, storing one row per CDR3 protein. This table has more than 50,000 distinct CDR3 sequences, about 23% appearing once. The material sequenced was PBMCs, taken after low-dose radiotherapy plus immunotherapy. Receptors originate from a male donor with prostate cancer.

Many counts were recorded for this clonotype. The chain carries TRBV9 and TRBJ2-7, with TRBD1 identical over 8 bases. The CDR3 loop spans 16 amino acids. Germline assignment: CDR1 SGDLS and CDR2 YYNGEE. V shed 0 bases and J 3 bases; nucleotides not matched to a gene: 8. DNA of the CDR3: TGTGCCAGCAGCGTAGCTGCTACAGGGGGATTCTACGAGCAGTACTTC. It codes for CASSVAATGGFYEQYF.

In regard to this clonotype: A far bigger clonotype differs at one base, so this is likely a read error. CDR3 protein: CASNRPNSGANVLTF. The CDR3 coding sequence is TGTGCCAGCAACCGACCAAACTCTGGGGCCAACGTCCTGACTTTC. The chain links TRBV7-2 to TRBJ2-6; D call uncertain. CDR1 and CDR2 (germline): SGHTA, FQGNSA. This CDR3 contains 15 residues. The germline V and J ends were trimmed by 7 bases and 0 bases, with 10 bases remaining between them. Variable domain in full (rest from reference TRBV7-2 and TRBJ2-6): GAGVSQSPSNKVTEKGKDVELRCDPISGHTALYWYRQSLGQGLEFLIYFQGNSAPDKSGLPSDRFSAERTGGSVSTLTIQRTQQEDSAVYLCASNRPNSGANVLTFGAGSRLTVL.

This clonotype was counted at least ten times. The J gene is TRBJ2-1, the V gene TRBV24-1, with 9 positions matching TRBD2. This CDR3 comprises 16 residues. The V and J ends lost 4 bases and 0 bases, in that order; junction bases with no gene match: 3. CDR1 and CDR2 (germline): KGHDR, SFDVKD. CDR3 protein: CATSDPSGNSYNEQFF. The CDR3 DNA reads TGTGCCACCAGTGACCCTAGCGGGAACTCCTACAATGAGCAGTTCTTC.

This clonotype was detected once. No DNA is shown, since the ends of the CDR3 on it are uncertain; the CDR3 is the one TCRdb lists. The chain carries TRBV5-1 and TRBJ1-1. The CDR3 is 21 amino acids in total, end residues counted. Per germline, CDR1 SGHRS and CDR2 YFSETQ. CDR3 sequence reads: CASTNQTSMYLCATAEGEAFF.

This clonotype was recorded many times. The chain has TRBV5-4 and TRBJ2-1; perhaps TRBD2 as D (6 bases). This CDR3 contains 18 residues. Trimming took 3 bases from V and 0 from J, leaving 19 bases between them. In germline, CDR1 is SGHNT, CDR2 YYREEE (reference sequence). CDR3 loop: CASSSPGGSGGSYNEQFF. The DNA for the CDR3 is TGTGCCAGCAGCTCGCCCGGAGGTAGCGGAGGCTCCTACAATGAGCAGTTCTTC. The variable domain in full, completed from reference TRBV5-4 and TRBJ2-1, reads ETGVTQSPTHLIKTRGQQVTLRCSSQSGHNTVSWYQQALGQGPQFIFQYYREEENGRGNFPPRFSGLQFPNYSSELNVNALELDDSALYLCASSSPGGSGGSYNEQFFGPGTRLTVL.

The sample holds many counts of this clonotype. The chain joins TRBV14 to TRBJ2-1; 10 nucleotides match TRBD1. V shed 3 bases and J 7 bases; nucleotides not matched to a gene: 9. This CDR3 comprises 16 residues. Germline loops: CDR1 SGHDN, CDR2 FVKESK. In DNA form, the CDR3 reads TGTGCCAGCAGCCACCTGGACAGGGGGGCCAAAAATGAGCAGTTCTTC. It codes for CASSHLDRGAKNEQFF.

In its sample, this clonotype was seen a few times. CDR3 sequence (DNA): TGTGCCAGCAGCCGCAGGGGACCTAATTCACCCCTCCACTTT. Translating gives CASSRRGPNSPLHF. V and J are TRBV11-2 and TRBJ1-6, with a weak D call TRBD1 (6 bases). Germline V gives CDR1 SGHAT, CDR2 FQNNGV. The CDR3 has 14 residues. V lost 5 bases and J lost 6, with 11 bases in between. The full variable domain, rest sourced from reference TRBV11-2 and TRBJ1-6, is EAGVAQSPRYKIIEKRQSVAFWCNPISGHATLYWYQQILGQGPKLLIQFQNNGVVDDSQLPKDRFSAERLKGVDSTLKIQPAKLEDSAVYLCASSRRGPNSPLHFGNGTRLTVT.

This chain joins TRBV5-1 and TRBJ1-1; D possibly corresponds to TRBD1 (6 bases). The V and J ends lost 1 base and 1 base respectively, with 8 bases between them. From germline, CDR1 is SGHRS and CDR2 YFSETQ. CDR3 length: 14 residues. CDR3 loop: CASSLRGQNTEAFF. The DNA for the CDR3 is TGCGCCAGCAGCTTGAGGGGACAGAACACTGAAGCTTTCTTT.

This clonotype was picked up a small number of times. It differs at one base from a far larger clone, so likely a read error. V and J are TRBV5-1 and TRBJ2-7, with 7 bases lining up with TRBD2. The V and J ends lost 1 base and 7 bases, in that order; junction bases with no gene match: 8. The length of the CDR3 is 14 residues. The V gene's germline CDR1 is SGHRS and CDR2 YFSETQ. The CDR3 spells CASSLSLAVDEQYF. The CDR3, as DNA: TGCGCCAGCAGCTTGTCCCTAGCGGTGGATGAGCAGTACTTC. The entire variable domain, with the rest obtained from reference TRBV5-1 and TRBJ2-7, is as follows: KAGVTQTPRYLIKTRGQQVTLSCSPISGHRSVSWYQQTPGQGLQFLFEYFSETQRNKGNFPGRFSGRQFSNSRSEMNVSTLELGDSALYLCASSLSLAVDEQYFGPGTRLTVT.

This clonotype occurred many times. This chain uses TRBV20-1 with TRBJ1-2; 9 positions match TRBD1. Germline lookup yields CDR1 DFQATT and CDR2 SNEGSKA (reference sequence). The CDR3 totals 13 residues. Trimming at V came to 6 bases and at J to 4 bases, leaving 6 bases not matched to a gene. CDR3 region: CSATTGGRYGYTF. The CDR3 nucleotides read TGCAGTGCAACGACAGGGGGTCGCTATGGCTACACCTTC.

The chain uses TRBV18 and TRBJ1-1; 8 nucleotides line up with TRBD1. Germline CDR1 KGHSH, CDR2 LQKENI. This CDR3 contains 17 residues. J lost 5 bases, V lost 2 bases, and 13 bases had no gene match. CDR3 amino acids: CASSPKGRRGPVTEAFF. Here the CDR3 DNA reads TGTGCCAGCTCACCAAAAGGTCGCAGGGGGCCGGTAACTGAAGCTTTCTTT.

This clonotype was found many times. The rearrangement uses TRBV6-2 or TRBV6-3 and TRBJ1-5, with TRBD1 identical over 9 bases. The ends lost 10 bases at V and 6 bases at J; junction bases unmatched: 13. Germline CDR1 and CDR2: MNHEY and SVGEGT. This CDR3 comprises 15 residues. The CDR3 loop reads CATTDRDRVSQPQHF. The CDR3 DNA reads as TGTGCCACCACCGACCGGGACAGGGTTTCTCAGCCCCAGCATTTT.

The chain is built from TRBV11-2 and TRBJ2-3; D unclear. In germline, CDR1 is SGHAT, CDR2 FQNNGV. The CDR3 has 13 residues. Trimming shortened V by 5 bases and J by 7 bases, and 13 bases separated the two germline ends. Here the CDR3 DNA reads TGTGCCAGCAGCGCAAGTAACCGCCATACGCAGTATTTT. Its translation: CASSASNRHTQYF.

This clonotype was detected many times. The gene calls are TRBV7-2 and TRBJ2-4; 9 nucleotides align to TRBD1. The CDR3 totals 15 residues. CDR1 is SGHTA, CDR2 FQGNSA, per germline. V shed 5 bases and J 0 bases; nucleotides not matched to a gene: 2. The CDR3 sequence: CASSQQGAAKNIQYF. The CDR3 DNA follows: TGTGCCAGCAGCCAACAGGGGGCAGCCAAAAACATTCAGTACTTC. Full variable domain (remainder filled in from reference TRBV7-2 and TRBJ2-4): GAGVSQSPSNKVTEKGKDVELRCDPISGHTALYWYRQSLGQGLEFLIYFQGNSAPDKSGLPSDRFSAERTGGSVSTLTIQRTQQEDSAVYLCASSQQGAAKNIQYFGAGTRLSVL.

This sequence joins TRBV7-2 and TRBJ2-1; no clear D gene. V was shortened by 5 bases and J by 6 bases, with 17 bases between the two germline ends. Germline CDR1 and CDR2: SGHTA and FQGNSA. The CDR3 totals 15 residues. The chain's CDR3 is CASSLRVTNGNEQFF. Here the CDR3 DNA reads TGTGCCAGCAGCCTACGGGTCACTAACGGCAATGAGCAGTTCTTC. The variable domain in full, completed from reference TRBV7-2 and TRBJ2-1, reads GAGVSQSPSNKVTEKGKDVELRCDPISGHTALYWYRQSLGQGLEFLIYFQGNSAPDKSGLPSDRFSAERTGGSVSTLTIQRTQQEDSAVYLCASSLRVTNGNEQFFGPGTRLTVL.

This clonotype was detected ten times or more. In nucleotides, the CDR3 is TGTGCCAGCAGTTCGACCGGGACGGTCAATGAAAAACTGTTTTTT. Translating it yields CASSSTGTVNEKLFF. This sequence joins TRBV28 and TRBJ1-4, with D possibly TRBD1 on 5 matching bases. Trimming shortened V by 4 bases and J by 5 bases, and 14 bases separated the two germline ends. Germline CDR1 MDHEN, CDR2 SYDVKM. This CDR3 region has 15 residues. Complete variable domain (other parts from reference TRBV28 and TRBJ1-4): DVKVTQSSRYLVKRTGEKVFLECVQDMDHENMFWYRQDPGLGLRLIYFSYDVKMKEKGDIPEGYSVSREKKERFSLILESASTNQTSMYLCASSSTGTVNEKLFFGSGTQLSVL.

In this sample, this clonotype turned up many times. V is TRBV6-2 or TRBV6-3 and J is TRBJ2-2, with 9 bases aligning to TRBD1. CDR3 size: 15 residues. V shed 6 bases and J 4 bases; nucleotides not matched to a gene: 6. Germline V gene lookup returns CDR1 MNHEY and CDR2 SVGEGT. Here the CDR3 reads CASSFGTGRTGELFF. The CDR3 nucleotides read TGTGCCAGCAGCTTCGGGACAGGGCGCACCGGGGAGCTGTTTTTT.